The 11 T cell receptor beta chains reported below all come from one sample, sequenced in a study of blood T cells in healthy people across ages. Sample-barcoded 5' priming and a J-beta primer mix drove a second PCR of about 6 to 12 cycles. Via MiXCR, TCRdb re-called the 5' RACE reads, giving one row per CDR3 protein. The data show over 550,000 distinct CDR3 sequences, with about 30% seen just once and 15% to 19% held by the top ten. The sample taken for sequencing was blood. The receptors stem from a woman older than 75 in good health.

A note on this clonotype: This could be a read error, since a much larger clone is one nucleotide away. This chain connects TRBV7-3 to TRBJ2-1; 9 bases match TRBD2. Germline V gives CDR1 SGHTA, CDR2 FQGTGA. CDR3 length: 15 residues. With 5 bases clipped from V and 12 bases from J, the junction kept 14 bases outside the gene matches. In nucleotides, the CDR3 is TGTGCCAGCAGCCCCGGATTAGCGGGGGTCCATGGGCAGTTCTTC. Protein: CASSPGLAGVHGQFF.

This clonotype was seen many times. The rearrangement uses TRBV5-4 and TRBJ2-7, with 9 bases identical to TRBD2. The CDR3 consists of 16 residues. The germline CDR1 and CDR2 sequences are SGHNT and YYREEE (reference sequence). V dropped 4 bases and J dropped 2; count of bases not matched to a gene: 10. The CDR3 sequence: CASSGQAGGNPYEQYF. For the CDR3, the DNA is TGTGCCAGCAGCGGCCAAGCGGGGGGCAATCCCTACGAGCAGTACTTC.

This clonotype was detected ten times or more. The chain recombines TRBV10-3 with TRBJ2-1, with 10 bases aligning to TRBD1. V lost 4 bases to trimming and J lost 9 bases; unmatched junction nucleotides: 3. Germline CDR1 ENHRY, CDR2 SYGVKD. The CDR3 contains 13 residues. CDR3 sequence: CAISVDRGGEQFF. The CDR3 DNA sequence: TGTGCCATCAGTGTGGACAGGGGGGGTGAGCAGTTCTTC.

This clonotype turned up a few times. The chain links TRBV2 to TRBJ1-5; 9 bases match TRBD1. The V gene end was trimmed by 5 bases and the J gene end by 2 bases; junction bases not matched to a gene: 4. Germline lookup yields CDR1 SNHLY and CDR2 FYNNEI. The CDR3 spans 15 residues. CDR3 in amino acids: CASSSRTGGNQPQHF. CDR3 in DNA: TGTGCCAGCAGTTCAAGGACAGGGGGCAATCAGCCCCAGCATTTT.

The chain combines TRBV25-1 with TRBJ2-3; tentative D call: TRBD2 (6 bases). The CDR3 sequence is 16 residues long. Per germline, CDR1 MGHDK and CDR2 SYGVNS. The V and J ends lost 2 bases and 4 bases respectively, with 16 bases between them. The CDR3 nucleotides are TGTGCCAGCAGTGAAAGGCGGGGCGCGGGCGCAGATACGCAGTATTTT. It is translated as CASSERRGAGADTQYF. Filled out from reference TRBV25-1 and TRBJ2-3, the complete variable domain reads EADIYQTPRYLVIGTGKKITLECSQTMGHDKMYWYQQDPGMELHLIHYSYGVNSTEKGDLSSESTVSRIRTEHFPLTLESARPSHTSQYLCASSERRGAGADTQYFGPGTRLTVL.

The sample holds many counts of this clonotype. This rearrangement joins TRBV15 to TRBJ1-2; D is unresolved. Germline loops: CDR1 LNHNV, CDR2 YYDKDF (reference sequence). CDR3 length: 12 amino acids. V was shortened by 0 bases and J by 8 bases, with 7 bases between the two germline ends. The CDR3 loop is CATSRDRGGYTF. CDR3 nucleotide sequence: TGTGCCACCAGCAGAGATCGGGGAGGCTACACCTTC. Looking up the rest from reference TRBV15 and TRBJ1-2 gives the full variable domain: DAMVIQNPRYQVTQFGKPVTLSCSQTLNHNVMYWYQQKSSQAPKLLFHYYDKDFNNEADTPDNFQSRRPNTSFCFLDIRSPGLGDTAMYLCATSRDRGGYTFGSGTRLTVV.

This clonotype appeared many times. The rearrangement joins TRBV27 to TRBJ1-6; D might be TRBD1 (5 bases). V was clipped by 7 bases and J by 8 bases, with 15 bases between them. Germline V lookup: CDR1 MNHEY, CDR2 SMNVEV (reference sequence). This CDR3 spans 14 amino acids. In DNA, the CDR3 is TGTGCCAGCAATTTCCGGGCGGGGCATTCACCCCTCCACTTT. This translates into CASNFRAGHSPLHF.

This clonotype was counted many times. The chain has TRBV11-2 and TRBJ2-7; D perhaps matches TRBD2 (6 bases). V lost 1 base to trimming and J lost 0 bases, with 13 bases between them. The CDR3 runs to 16 residues. The germline CDR1 and CDR2 sequences are SGHAT and FQNNGV. The CDR3 loop reads CASSLAHGTGSYEQYF. The CDR3 region has the DNA TGTGCCAGCAGCTTAGCCCACGGGACTGGCTCCTACGAGCAGTACTTC.

The rearrangement joins TRBV5-5 to TRBJ1-1; D is uncertain. The CDR3 is 15 residues long. CDR1 is SGHKS and CDR2 is YYEKEE in the germline V gene (reference sequence). Trimming removed 2 bases from V and 0 bases from J, with 11 bases in between. The CDR3 coding sequence is TGTGCCAGCAGCTTCTCCTGGACGCTGAACACTGAAGCTTTCTTT. Translated, it gives CASSFSWTLNTEAFF.

The chain has TRBV29-1 and TRBJ2-4, with 8 nucleotides matching TRBD2. The DNA end lines up better with TRBJ2-5; the J call may be wrong. Per germline, CDR1 SQVTM and CDR2 ANQGSEA. The CDR3 sequence is 14 residues long. DNA of the CDR3: TGCAGCGGGGGGGCAAGCGGGAGTTCGGAGACCCAGTACTTC. As protein: CSGGASGSSETQYF.

On this clonotype itself: Being one base from a much bigger clone, this may be a read error. The gene calls are TRBV9 and TRBJ1-2; the match to TRBD1 covers 10 bases. CDR1 is SGDLS and CDR2 is YYNGEE in the germline V gene. CDR3 length: 17 residues. The chain's CDR3 is CAGSVRDRGGVGYGYTF. As DNA, the CDR3 is TGTGCCGGCAGCGTTCGGGACAGGGGCGGAGTGGGCTATGGCTACACCTTC.